This is a list of T cell receptor beta chains from one sample in a study of radiation and T cells in renal cell carcinoma. This table comes from immunoSEQ multiplex PCR, and its TCRdb copy is limited to in-frame clones, with some not included. The sample holds about 150,000 clones; 87% are singletons and the top ten take 13%. The material was blood, obtained from a patient whose treatment included radiotherapy and nephrectomy. These receptor sequences come from a woman aged 45-65 years with renal cell carcinoma. Each CDR3 is given with its conserved first and last residue. Not all rows give a size; the values are once, few, many and, for expanded clones, a class.

j_gene: TRBJ1-2
v_gene: TRBV10-3
abundance: NA
CDR3aa: CAINSRTGGSYGYTF

j_gene: TRBJ2-7
v_gene: TRBV18
abundance: NA
CDR3aa: CASSPGLDLFEQYF

j_gene: TRBJ1-2
v_gene: TRBV15
abundance: NA
CDR3aa: CATSFNLHSIYTF

j_gene: TRBJ2-5
v_gene: TRBV4-2
abundance: NA
CDR3aa: CASSQDRGAEETQYF

j_gene: TRBJ1-2
v_gene: TRBV5-5
abundance: NA
CDR3aa: CASSLTGAEIYGYTF

j_gene: TRBJ2-5
v_gene: TRBV29-1
abundance: NA
CDR3aa: CSASQGYETQYF

j_gene: TRBJ2-2
v_gene: TRBV6-1
abundance: NA
CDR3aa: CASSAKRETGELFF

j_gene: TRBJ2-5
v_gene: TRBV6-6
abundance: NA
CDR3aa: CASRSGDRGSGETQYF

j_gene: TRBJ1-1
v_gene: TRBV6-5
abundance: once
CDR3aa: CATGFPSNEAFF

j_gene: TRBJ2-7
v_gene: TRBV6-5
abundance: NA
CDR3aa: CASSITGVSYEQYF

j_gene: TRBJ1-3
v_gene: TRBV2
abundance: NA
CDR3aa: CASSAGGGGSGNTIYF

j_gene: TRBJ1-4
v_gene: TRBV6-5
abundance: NA
CDR3aa: CASRAWTGSEKLFF

j_gene: TRBJ2-7
v_gene: TRBV29-1
abundance: NA
CDR3aa: CSVDGADYEQYF

j_gene: TRBJ1-1
v_gene: TRBV18
abundance: once
CDR3aa: CASSLGTGVGTEAFF

j_gene: TRBJ2-7
v_gene: TRBV9
abundance: NA
CDR3aa: CASSVGWQGPTYEQYF

j_gene: TRBJ2-6
v_gene: TRBV5-5
abundance: once
CDR3aa: CASSLKGQEPGANVLTF

j_gene: TRBJ2-7
v_gene: TRBV19
abundance: NA
CDR3aa: CASHDTGTLGEQYF

j_gene: TRBJ2-1
v_gene: TRBV6-6
abundance: NA
CDR3aa: CASSPFGVGGFF

j_gene: TRBJ1-2
v_gene: TRBV2
abundance: NA
CDR3aa: CASSVGRETGGYTF

j_gene: TRBJ1-2
v_gene: TRBV28
abundance: NA
CDR3aa: CASSLGRVGGYTF

j_gene: TRBJ2-7
v_gene: TRBV14
abundance: NA
CDR3aa: CASSQRGAAYEQYF

j_gene: TRBJ2-5
v_gene: TRBV5-6
abundance: NA
CDR3aa: CASSALAIQTQYF

j_gene: TRBJ2-6
v_gene: TRBV7-2
abundance: NA
CDR3aa: CASSPDGISGANVLTF

j_gene: TRBJ1-1
v_gene: TRBV2
abundance: NA
CDR3aa: CACRGEVSEAFF

j_gene: TRBJ2-1
v_gene: TRBV5-5
abundance: NA
CDR3aa: CASSLPRGAYNEQFF

j_gene: TRBJ2-2
v_gene: TRBV19
abundance: NA
CDR3aa: CASSLQGIDTGELFF

j_gene: TRBJ1-6
v_gene: TRBV6-5
abundance: NA
CDR3aa: CASSLGRNSPLHF

j_gene: TRBJ1-1
v_gene: TRBV7-2
abundance: NA
CDR3aa: CASSYVSGGTEAFF

j_gene: TRBJ1-3
v_gene: TRBV6-1
abundance: NA
CDR3aa: CASGKGGGTGNTIYF

j_gene: TRBJ2-5
v_gene: TRBV19
abundance: NA
CDR3aa: CASSTLAGETQYF

j_gene: TRBJ1-6
v_gene: TRBV5-1
abundance: few
CDR3aa: CASSFTTGSNSPLHF

j_gene: TRBJ1-2
v_gene: TRBV7-3
abundance: NA
CDR3aa: CASSLEPTGGYTF

j_gene: TRBJ1-6
v_gene: TRBV2
abundance: NA
CDR3aa: CASSDVRVGNSPLHF

j_gene: TRBJ1-1
v_gene: TRBV7-9
abundance: NA
CDR3aa: CASNLRGTEAFF